Presented here are 18 T cell receptor beta chains from one specimen sequenced in a study of circulating CD8 cells and anti-PD-1 response in melanoma. The QIAseq Immune Repertoire TCR panel built the libraries from roughly 15 ng of total RNA. MiXCR, run by TCRdb on the reads, gives a single entry per CDR3 protein. Among 1,300 to 1,500 distinct CDR3 sequences listed, around 8% were seen once. From live CD3+CD8+TCRalphabeta+ cells, four PD-1 and/or TIGIT subsets were sorted. The input for sequencing was CD8+ T cells from PBMCs, taken at baseline or after one month of anti-PD-1 therapy (not recorded which). The source is a human donor with melanoma.

Turning to this clonotype: Being one base from a much bigger clone, this may be a read error. The J gene is TRBJ2-1, the V gene TRBV19; 14 positions match TRBD2. The CDR3 has 17 amino acids. With 2 bases clipped from V and 6 bases from J, the junction kept 6 bases outside the gene matches. CDR1 is LNHDA and CDR2 is SQIVND in the germline V gene (reference sequence). Written as DNA, the CDR3 is TGTGCCAGTAGTATAATTTTTGGACTAGCGGGGGGCAATGAGCAGTTCTTC. Amino acids: CASSIIFGLAGGNEQFF.

Judged by abundance, this clonotype is medium-sized. The rearrangement uses TRBV27 and TRBJ2-7, with TRBD1 as a possible D gene (5 bases). This CDR3 has 13 amino acids. CDR1 and CDR2 from the germline V gene are MNHEY and SMNVEV (reference sequence). The V end lost 2 bases, the J end lost 3 bases, and 8 bases lay between the germline ends. The CDR3 reads CASSLGAYYEQYF. The DNA for the CDR3 is TGTGCCAGCAGTTTAGGGGCTTACTACGAGCAGTACTTC.

Sample share makes this clonotype large. This chain links TRBV27 with TRBJ2-7, with no clear D. V dropped 8 bases and J dropped 3 bases, with 5 bases sitting between them. CDR3 length: 10 amino acids. CDR1 is MNHEY and CDR2 is SMNVEV in the germline V gene (reference sequence). This CDR3 reads CASGFYEQYF. The CDR3 DNA reads TGTGCCAGCGGATTCTACGAGCAGTACTTC.

Sample share makes this clonotype medium-sized. This chain connects TRBV7-2 to TRBJ2-1; TRBD2 agrees at 10 bases. V trimming: 5 bases; J trimming: 4 bases; junction bases outside the gene matches: 5. Germline CDR1 SGHTA, CDR2 FQGNSA. The CDR3 is 15 residues long. The CDR3 sequence is CASSLGLADYNEQFF. CDR3 coding DNA: TGTGCCAGCAGCCTCGGACTAGCGGATTACAATGAGCAGTTCTTC.

This clonotype is labeled medium-sized. This rearrangement joins TRBV2 to TRBJ2-2; D ambiguous. CDR3 size: 12 residues. V lost 4 bases, J lost 4 bases, and 4 bases lay in between. Germline assignment: CDR1 SNHLY and CDR2 FYNNEI. In DNA, the CDR3 is TGTGCCAGCAGTGTATCCACCGGGGAGCTGTTTTTT. Encoded protein: CASSVSTGELFF.

This clonotype is judged large (0.1 to 1%). The chain employs TRBV6-5 and TRBJ2-7; weak D call: TRBD1 (5 bases). The CDR3 runs to 14 residues. The germline V and J ends were trimmed by 0 bases and 4 bases, with 10 bases remaining between them. Germline V gene data show CDR1 as MNHEY and CDR2 as SVGAGI. The CDR3 loop reads CASSYSKRGYEQYF. In DNA form, the CDR3 reads TGTGCCAGCAGTTACTCGAAAAGGGGATACGAGCAGTACTTC.

This rearrangement joins TRBV19 to TRBJ2-7; D gene unclear. The CDR3 loop spans 11 amino acids. Germline values: CDR1 LNHDA, CDR2 SQIVND (reference sequence). V lost 3 bases, J lost 6 bases, and 6 bases lay in between. DNA of the CDR3: TGTGCCAGTAGTATGCTTGGCGAGCAGTACTTC. Its protein is CASSMLGEQYF.

This clonotype is medium-sized (0.01 to 0.1%). The chain's CDR3 is CASSQEWGSGYGYTF. CDR3 coding DNA: TGCGCCAGCAGCCAAGAATGGGGTAGCGGTTATGGCTACACCTTC. The V and J genes are TRBV4-3 and TRBJ1-2; D not resolved. The germline V gene has CDR1 LGHNA and CDR2 YSLEER. The CDR3 loop spans 15 amino acids. V shed 0 bases and J shed 5 bases, with 13 bases lying between them.

By its share, this clonotype is medium-sized. The chain links TRBV27 to TRBJ2-1, with D perhaps given as TRBD1 or TRBD2 (5 bases each). Looked up from germline, CDR1 is MNHEY and CDR2 is SMNVEV (reference sequence). The V gene lost 10 bases and the J gene lost 0 bases, with 13 bases spanning the gap. The length of the CDR3 is 14 residues. The CDR3 DNA follows: TGTGCCACGACTGGGGGAAGCTCCTACAATGAGCAGTTCTTC. It encodes CATTGGSSYNEQFF.

This clonotype is labeled as large. The chain couples TRBV19 to TRBJ1-2; D call uncertain. The CDR3 contains 15 residues. Trimming left V 7 bases short and J 3 bases short, with 18 bases between. CDR1 is LNHDA and CDR2 is SQIVND in the germline V gene (reference sequence). This CDR3 is CASNPLRGSDYGYTF. CDR3 DNA: TGTGCCAGTAACCCCCTCAGAGGGTCGGACTATGGCTACACCTTC.

In its sample, this clonotype ranks as large. The chain employs TRBV19 and TRBJ1-1; 7 nucleotides match TRBD1. J lost 5 bases, V lost 7 bases, and 7 bases had no gene match. This CDR3 has 13 amino acids. The germline gives CDR1 LNHDA, CDR2 SQIVND (reference sequence). CDR3 loop: CASNPQGGTEAFF. CDR3 sequence (DNA): TGTGCCAGTAACCCCCAGGGGGGTACTGAAGCTTTCTTT.

This clonotype is labeled large. The rearrangement links TRBV29-1 to TRBJ2-5; 9 bases align to TRBD1. The CDR3 is 12 residues long. Losses at the gene ends were 6 bases for V and 4 bases for J; bases not matched to a gene: 3. Germline-derived CDR1 and CDR2 are SQVTM and ANQGSEA. This CDR3 reads CSVATGGETQYF. The DNA for the CDR3 is TGCAGCGTGGCGACAGGGGGAGAGACCCAGTACTTC.

This clonotype was picked up a small number of times. The V gene is TRBV7-9, the J gene TRBJ2-4, with D tentatively TRBD1 or TRBD2 (5 bases each). The V and J ends lost 0 bases and 9 bases respectively, with 12 bases between them. The CDR3 has 14 residues. Germline-derived CDR1 and CDR2 are SEHNR and FQNEAQ (reference sequence). This CDR3 reads CASSLAGDRGIQYF. The CDR3 nucleotides read TGTGCCAGCAGCTTAGCTGGGGACCGAGGCATTCAGTACTTC. Looking up the rest from reference TRBV7-9 and TRBJ2-4 gives the full variable domain: DTGVSQNPRHKITKRGQNVTFRCDPISEHNRLYWYRQTLGQGPEFLTYFQNEAQLEKSRLLSDRFSAERPKGSFSTLEIQRTEQGDSAMYLCASSLAGDRGIQYFGAGTRLSVL.

This chain joins TRBV19 and TRBJ1-1; no clear D. The CDR3 is 14 amino acids. The V end lost 7 bases, the J end lost 0 bases, and 12 bases lay between the germline ends. Per germline, CDR1 LNHDA and CDR2 SQIVND (reference sequence). CDR3 sequence: CASTYRRLNTEAFF. For the CDR3, the DNA is TGTGCCAGTACCTATAGACGGTTGAACACTGAAGCTTTCTTT.

This clonotype was picked up a small number of times. V is TRBV9 and J is TRBJ1-1, with 7 nucleotides matching TRBD1. CDR3 size: 13 residues. Germline assignment: CDR1 SGDLS and CDR2 YYNGEE. V trimming: 4 bases; J trimming: 11 bases; junction bases outside the gene matches: 11. In DNA form, the CDR3 reads TGTGCCAGCAGCCCCGAAGGGGGCTGGGCGGCTTTCTTT. Translated, it gives CASSPEGGWAAFF.

This clonotype has just a few counts. The conserved phenylalanine or tryptophan normally closing the CDR3 is absent here, so this likely arose from a read error. The chain couples TRBV19 to TRBJ1-2; unclear D gene. With 1 base removed from V and 4 bases from J, the gap between germline ends came to 13 bases. This CDR3 is 15 amino acids long. The germline CDR1 and CDR2 sequences are LNHDA and SQIVND (reference sequence). CDR3 loop: CASSIGNSLSYGYTL. The CDR3 bases are TGTGCCAGTAGTATAGGTAACAGCCTCTCCTATGGCTACACCCTC.

This clonotype is labeled large. This chain links TRBV2 with TRBJ2-7; D remains unclear. The V and J ends lost 4 bases and 4 bases respectively, with 5 bases between them. The germline V gene has CDR1 SNHLY and CDR2 FYNNEI. The CDR3 is 11 amino acids. The CDR3 coding sequence is TGTGCCAGCAGTGTTGGATACGAGCAGTACTTC. This codes for CASSVGYEQYF.

By its share, this clonotype is large (0.1 to 1%). The chain joins TRBV7-2 to TRBJ1-3; D not resolved. Per the germline V gene, CDR1 is SGHTA and CDR2 is FQGNSA. V shed 6 bases and J shed 1 base, with 10 bases lying between them. This CDR3 is built from 14 residues. The CDR3 nucleotides are TGTGCCAGCAGTCCCATGATGTCTGGAAACACCATATATTTT. Its protein is CASSPMMSGNTIYF.